Sequencing of this T cell receptor (beta chain) was carried out in a study of T cell repertoires in aging, cancer and after chemotherapy (dated by TCRdb to between 2017 and 2020). For the wider study: The donors fell into six age groups ranging from 30 or younger to 70 or older, and each group had at least three individuals. Alongside some 98 healthy donors serving as a reference group, the cohort included approximately 220 cancer patients, of whom about 94 had hematological cancers and some 130 had solid cancers. The complete dataset included about 9 million TCR reads. Peripheral blood TCR beta repertoires from healthy donors and cancer patients were profiled to examine immunoaging and T cell reconstitution after chemotherapy. Healthy donor control TCR repertoires were recorded over several months to years and showed clear clonal overlap across re-sampling. The investigation overall reported the following: Compared with age-matched healthy donors, untreated patients with hematological or solid cancers had significantly lower TCR diversity and higher clonality in blood. Median generation probability increased over the chemotherapy interval in both cancer cohorts, suggesting repertoire reconstitution through rebound thymic output. In healthy donors, the decline in TCR diversity with age was mainly due to loss of richness, whereas in cancer patients loss of evenness also played a role. The authors noted that the repertoire data do not allow conclusions about immunological memory after chemotherapy.

Using a mixed TRB-A/B primer pool, multiplex touch-down PCR amplified rearranged TRB sequences covering the V, D and J segments. Two consecutive PCR reactions with Phusion HS II polymerase added Illumina adapters and sample indices to the amplicons. After gel purification with the NucleoSpin Gel and PCR Clean-up kit, the amplicons were checked using Qubit and an Agilent 2100 Bioanalyzer. Sequencing of the libraries was done on an Illumina MiSeq with paired-end, single-indexed 600-cycle runs. Regarding the original processing steps: Processing of the TRB sequences was carried out with MiXCR versions 2.12 and 3.0.5. Each unique CDR3 nucleotide sequence was counted as one clone, and only productive sequences with at least two reads were retained. The repertoire metrics were Shannon diversity, evenness, clonality (defined as one minus evenness), and alpha-parameterized diversity profiles covering alpha 0 to 5. The IGoR algorithm was used to compute generation probabilities of clones in paired pre- and post-chemotherapy samples. The raw public data were reprocessed by TCRdb itself: fastp quality trimming at Q25, MiXCR clonotype calling, in-frame beta chains only. For every CDR3 protein sequence, its rows merge into one entry that carries the most common genes and DNA. The V and J calls here are based on TCRdb, not the publication. Counted in this sample were approximately 4,500 distinct CDR3 sequences; roughly 25% of them appeared once. The ten largest clonotypes hold 29% of the sample.

Genomic DNA extracted from peripheral blood, rather than sorted cells or RNA, was used as the source for amplification of TCR beta rearrangements. V ends up 3 bases short and J 0 bases short, with an unmatched junction base count of 4. The germline V gene encodes CDR1 SGHNT and CDR2 YYREEE (reference sequence). CDR3 length: 16 amino acids, cysteine to phenylalanine. Only CDR3 DNA is held: 48 bases, read in frame from base 1. Worth noting for this clonotype: Its antigen is unknown. No quality values exist for individual bases; no much larger clone is one base distant.

The chain was built from TRBV5-4 and TRBJ2-4, and 9 junctional nucleotides match TRBD1. This receptor was identified in a human donor in good health. The donor label of this sample is uncertain. The sequenced sample consisted of blood. The CDR3 has the sequence CASSSGTGLAKNIQYF. The nucleotide sequence reads TGTGCCAGCAGCTCCGGGACAGGGCTAGCCAAAAACATTCAGTACTTC.